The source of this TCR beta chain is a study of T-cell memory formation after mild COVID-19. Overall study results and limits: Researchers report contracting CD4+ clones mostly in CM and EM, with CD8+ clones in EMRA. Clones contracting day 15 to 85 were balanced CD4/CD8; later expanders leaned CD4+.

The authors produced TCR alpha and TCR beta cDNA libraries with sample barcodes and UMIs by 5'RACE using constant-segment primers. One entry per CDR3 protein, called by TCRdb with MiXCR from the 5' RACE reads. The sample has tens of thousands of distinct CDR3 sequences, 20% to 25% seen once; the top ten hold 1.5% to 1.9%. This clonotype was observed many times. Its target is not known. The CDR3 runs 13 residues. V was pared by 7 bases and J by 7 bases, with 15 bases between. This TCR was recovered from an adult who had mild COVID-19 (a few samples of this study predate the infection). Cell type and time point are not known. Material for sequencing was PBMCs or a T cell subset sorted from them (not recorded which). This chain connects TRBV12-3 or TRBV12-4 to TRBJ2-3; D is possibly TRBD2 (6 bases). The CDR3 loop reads CASTLGEAYTQYF. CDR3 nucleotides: TGTGCCAGCACGCTTGGGGAGGCATATACGCAGTATTTT.